This is a list of T cell receptor beta chains from one sample in a study of CD8 T cells in ankylosing spondylitis. TCRdb analysed the 5' RACE reads with MiXCR anew, one entry per CDR3 protein. The repertoire has some 38,000 distinct CDR3 sequences, less than 4% of them found once; the top ten carry about 3%. Sequences were obtained from blood, either unsorted or a sorted T cell fraction (not recorded which). These receptors were taken from a male donor with ankylosing spondylitis or in good health (not recorded which). The conserved cysteine and the conserved F or W are not part of the CDR3 here. Each record gives: V gene, D gene, CDR3 protein. A D gene is named only where the DNA matches it firmly.

V gene: TRBV9
D gene: .
CDR3 protein: ASRRSTNYGYT

V gene: TRBV9
D gene: .
CDR3 protein: ASSVEAGRVGYT

V gene: TRBV9
D gene: .
CDR3 protein: ASSGGKRDVSGYT

V gene: TRBV9
D gene: TRBD1
CDR3 protein: ASSVGDSVPNEQF

V gene: TRBV9
D gene: .
CDR3 protein: ASSLSGSPQY

V gene: TRBV9
D gene: TRBD1
CDR3 protein: ASSVGGQAGEKLF

V gene: TRBV9
D gene: TRBD2
CDR3 protein: ASSASGTSGVVGELF

V gene: TRBV9
D gene: TRBD1
CDR3 protein: ASSVAQAGGIQETQY

V gene: TRBV9
D gene: .
CDR3 protein: ASSVVQTANTGELF

V gene: TRBV9
D gene: TRBD2
CDR3 protein: ASSRSGDTQY

V gene: TRBV9
D gene: .
CDR3 protein: ASSVGGPRDIVDTQY

V gene: TRBV9
D gene: .
CDR3 protein: ASSVGQGVGGTEAF

V gene: TRBV9
D gene: .
CDR3 protein: ASSPRTESQETQY

V gene: TRBV9
D gene: TRBD1
CDR3 protein: ASSRDRVDTGELF

V gene: TRBV9
D gene: TRBD1
CDR3 protein: ASSVRQGNTEAF

V gene: TRBV9
D gene: .
CDR3 protein: ASSVVGGETQY